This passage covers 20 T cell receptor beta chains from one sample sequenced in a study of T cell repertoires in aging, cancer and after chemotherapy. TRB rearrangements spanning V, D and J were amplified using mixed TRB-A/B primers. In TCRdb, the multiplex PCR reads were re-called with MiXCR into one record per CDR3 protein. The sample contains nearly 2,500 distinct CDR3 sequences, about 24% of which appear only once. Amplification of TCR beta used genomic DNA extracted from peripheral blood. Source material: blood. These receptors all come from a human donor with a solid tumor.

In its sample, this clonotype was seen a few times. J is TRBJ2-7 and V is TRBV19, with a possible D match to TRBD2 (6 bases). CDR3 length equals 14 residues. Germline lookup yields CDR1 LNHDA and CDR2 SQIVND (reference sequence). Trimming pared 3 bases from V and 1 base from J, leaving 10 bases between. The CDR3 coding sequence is TGTGCCAGTAGTATGAGGGCGGGGTCCTACGAGCAGTACTTC. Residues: CASSMRAGSYEQYF.

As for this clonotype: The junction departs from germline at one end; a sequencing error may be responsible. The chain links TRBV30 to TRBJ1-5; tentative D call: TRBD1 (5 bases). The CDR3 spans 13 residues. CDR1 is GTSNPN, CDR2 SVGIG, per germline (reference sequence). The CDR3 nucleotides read TGTGCCTGGAGTCAACGGGGGGATCATCCCCAGCATTTT. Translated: CAWSQRGDHPQHF. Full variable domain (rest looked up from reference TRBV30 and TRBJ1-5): SQTIHQWPATLVQPVGSPLSLECTVEGTSNPNLYWYRQAAGRGLQLLFYSVGIGQISSEVPQNLSASRPQDRQFILSSKKLLLSDSGFYLCAWSQRGDHPQHFGDGTRLSIL.

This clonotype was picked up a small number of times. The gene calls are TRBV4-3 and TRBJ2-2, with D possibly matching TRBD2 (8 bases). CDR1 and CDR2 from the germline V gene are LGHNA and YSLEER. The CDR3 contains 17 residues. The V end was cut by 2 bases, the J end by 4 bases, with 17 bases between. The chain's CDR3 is CASSQLGGGRSTGELFF. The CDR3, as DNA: TGCGCCAGCAGCCAACTAGGGGGCGGGAGGAGCACCGGGGAGCTGTTTTTT.

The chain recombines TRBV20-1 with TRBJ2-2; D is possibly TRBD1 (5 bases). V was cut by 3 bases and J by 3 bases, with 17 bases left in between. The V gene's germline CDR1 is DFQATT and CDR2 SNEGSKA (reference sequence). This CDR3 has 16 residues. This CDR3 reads CSASDSLKGDTGELFF. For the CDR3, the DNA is TGCAGTGCTAGTGACAGCCTGAAGGGCGACACCGGGGAGCTGTTTTTT.

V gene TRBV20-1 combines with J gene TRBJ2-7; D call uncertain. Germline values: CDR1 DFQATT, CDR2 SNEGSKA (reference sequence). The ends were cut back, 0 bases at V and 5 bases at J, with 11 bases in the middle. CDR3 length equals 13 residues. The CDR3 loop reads CSARDLHGNEQYF. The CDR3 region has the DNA TGCAGTGCTAGAGATCTCCATGGGAACGAGCAGTACTTC.

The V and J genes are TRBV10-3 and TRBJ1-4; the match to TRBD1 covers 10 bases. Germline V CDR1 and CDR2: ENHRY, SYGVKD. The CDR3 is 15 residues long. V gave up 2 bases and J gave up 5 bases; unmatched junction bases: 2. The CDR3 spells CAISEDRGQNEKLFF. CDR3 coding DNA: TGTGCCATCAGTGAGGACAGGGGGCAAAATGAAAAACTGTTTTTT.

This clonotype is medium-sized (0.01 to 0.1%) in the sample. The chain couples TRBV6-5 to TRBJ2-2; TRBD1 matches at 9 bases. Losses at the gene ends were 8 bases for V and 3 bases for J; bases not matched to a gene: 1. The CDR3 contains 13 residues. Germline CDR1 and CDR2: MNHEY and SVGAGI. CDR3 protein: CASRTGDTGELFF. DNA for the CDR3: TGTGCCAGCCGGACAGGGGACACCGGGGAGCTGTTTTTT.

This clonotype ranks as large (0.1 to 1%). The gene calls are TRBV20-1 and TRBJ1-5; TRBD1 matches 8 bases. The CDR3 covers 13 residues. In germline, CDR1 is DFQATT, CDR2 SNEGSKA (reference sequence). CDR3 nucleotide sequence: TGCAGCACAGGGGGTAAGGGCAATCAGCCCCAGCATTTT. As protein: CSTGGKGNQPQHF.

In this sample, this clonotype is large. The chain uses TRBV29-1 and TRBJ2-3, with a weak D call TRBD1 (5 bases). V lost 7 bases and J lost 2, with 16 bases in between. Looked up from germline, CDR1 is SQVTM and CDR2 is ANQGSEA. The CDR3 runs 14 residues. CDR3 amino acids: CSAFWGRVTDTQYF. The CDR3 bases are TGCAGCGCGTTCTGGGGCCGCGTCACAGATACGCAGTATTTT.

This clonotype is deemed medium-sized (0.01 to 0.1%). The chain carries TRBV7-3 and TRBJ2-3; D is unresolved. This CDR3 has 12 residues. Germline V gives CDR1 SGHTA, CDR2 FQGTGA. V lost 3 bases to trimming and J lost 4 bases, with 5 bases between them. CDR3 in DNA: TGTGCCAGCAGCTTCCTTTCAGATACGCAGTATTTT. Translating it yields CASSFLSDTQYF.

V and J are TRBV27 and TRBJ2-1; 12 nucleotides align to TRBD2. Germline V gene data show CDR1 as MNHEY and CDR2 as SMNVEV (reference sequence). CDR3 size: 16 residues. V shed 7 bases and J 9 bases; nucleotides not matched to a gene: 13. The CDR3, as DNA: TGTGCCAGCATCGGACTAGCGGGACCTGCCCGGGGTGAGCAGTTCTTC. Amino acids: CASIGLAGPARGEQFF.

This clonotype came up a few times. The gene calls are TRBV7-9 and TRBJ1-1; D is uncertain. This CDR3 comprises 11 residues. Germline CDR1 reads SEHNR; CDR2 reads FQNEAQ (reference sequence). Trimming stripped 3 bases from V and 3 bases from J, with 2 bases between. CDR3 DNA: TGTGCCAGCAGCTTGGACACTGAAGCTTTCTTT. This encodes CASSLDTEAFF.

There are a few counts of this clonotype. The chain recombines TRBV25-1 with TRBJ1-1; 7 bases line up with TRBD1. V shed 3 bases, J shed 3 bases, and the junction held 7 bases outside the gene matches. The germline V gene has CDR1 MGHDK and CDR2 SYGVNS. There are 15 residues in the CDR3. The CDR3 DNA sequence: TGTGCCAGCAGTGATCCAAGGGACAGCCACACTGAAGCTTTCTTT. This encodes CASSDPRDSHTEAFF. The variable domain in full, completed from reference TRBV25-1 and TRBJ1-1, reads EADIYQTPRYLVIGTGKKITLECSQTMGHDKMYWYQQDPGMELHLIHYSYGVNSTEKGDLSSESTVSRIRTEHFPLTLESARPSHTSQYLCASSDPRDSHTEAFFGQGTRLTVV.

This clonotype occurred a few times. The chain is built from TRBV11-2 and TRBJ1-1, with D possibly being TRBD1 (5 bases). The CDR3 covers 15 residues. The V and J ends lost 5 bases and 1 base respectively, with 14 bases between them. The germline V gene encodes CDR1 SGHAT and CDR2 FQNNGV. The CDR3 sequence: CASSLVGPKNTEAFF. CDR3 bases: TGTGCCAGCAGCCTTGTGGGGCCTAAGAACACTGAAGCTTTCTTT.

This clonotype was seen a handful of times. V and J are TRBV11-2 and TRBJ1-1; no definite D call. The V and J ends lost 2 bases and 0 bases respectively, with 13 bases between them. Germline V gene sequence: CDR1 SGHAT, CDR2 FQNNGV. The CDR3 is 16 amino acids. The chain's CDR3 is CASSLSAPSVNTEAFF. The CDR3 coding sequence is TGTGCCAGCAGCTTAAGCGCCCCATCCGTGAACACTGAAGCTTTCTTT.

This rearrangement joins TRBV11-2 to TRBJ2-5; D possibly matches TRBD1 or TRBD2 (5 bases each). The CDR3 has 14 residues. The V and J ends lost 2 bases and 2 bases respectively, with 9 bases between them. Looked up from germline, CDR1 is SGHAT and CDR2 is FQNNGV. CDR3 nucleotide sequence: TGTGCCAGCAGCTTACGGGGCAAACAAGAGACCCAGTACTTC. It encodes CASSLRGKQETQYF.

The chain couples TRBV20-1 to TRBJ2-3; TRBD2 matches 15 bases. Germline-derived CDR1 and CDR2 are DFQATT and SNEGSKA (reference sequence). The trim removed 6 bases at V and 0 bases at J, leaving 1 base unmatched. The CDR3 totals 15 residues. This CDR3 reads CSAGLAGGSTDTQYF. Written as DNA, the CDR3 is TGCAGTGCCGGACTAGCGGGAGGGAGCACAGATACGCAGTATTTT.

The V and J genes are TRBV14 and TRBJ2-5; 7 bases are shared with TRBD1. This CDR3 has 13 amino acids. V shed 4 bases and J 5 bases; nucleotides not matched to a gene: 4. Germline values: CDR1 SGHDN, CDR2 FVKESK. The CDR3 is CASSPDRDETQYF. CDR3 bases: TGTGCCAGCAGCCCCGACAGGGATGAGACCCAGTACTTC.

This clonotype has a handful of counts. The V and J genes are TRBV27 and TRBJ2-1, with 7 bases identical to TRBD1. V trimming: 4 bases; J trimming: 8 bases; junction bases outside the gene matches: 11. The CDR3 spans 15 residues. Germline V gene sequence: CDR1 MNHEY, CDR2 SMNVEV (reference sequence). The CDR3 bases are TGTGCCAGCAGTTACCAACCAACAGGGGTGTATGAGCAGTTCTTC. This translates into CASSYQPTGVYEQFF.

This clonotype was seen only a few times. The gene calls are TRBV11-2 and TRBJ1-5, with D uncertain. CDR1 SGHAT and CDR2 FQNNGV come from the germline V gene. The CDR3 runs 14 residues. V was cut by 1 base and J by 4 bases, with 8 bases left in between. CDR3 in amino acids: CASSLGVGNQPQHF. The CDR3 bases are TGTGCCAGCAGCTTAGGGGTCGGGAATCAGCCCCAGCATTTT.